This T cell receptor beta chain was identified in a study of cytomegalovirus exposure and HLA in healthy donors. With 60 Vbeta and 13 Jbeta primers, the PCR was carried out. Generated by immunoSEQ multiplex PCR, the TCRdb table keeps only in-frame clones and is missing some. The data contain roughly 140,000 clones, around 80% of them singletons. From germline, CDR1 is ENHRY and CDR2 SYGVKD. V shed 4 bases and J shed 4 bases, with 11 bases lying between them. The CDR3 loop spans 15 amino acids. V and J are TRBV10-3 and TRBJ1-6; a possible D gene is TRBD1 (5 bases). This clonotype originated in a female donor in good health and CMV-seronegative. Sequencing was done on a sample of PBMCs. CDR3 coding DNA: TGTGCCATCAGTGTAGGAGGGGAGTATAATTCACCCCTCCACTTT. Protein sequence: CAISVGGEYNSPLHF.